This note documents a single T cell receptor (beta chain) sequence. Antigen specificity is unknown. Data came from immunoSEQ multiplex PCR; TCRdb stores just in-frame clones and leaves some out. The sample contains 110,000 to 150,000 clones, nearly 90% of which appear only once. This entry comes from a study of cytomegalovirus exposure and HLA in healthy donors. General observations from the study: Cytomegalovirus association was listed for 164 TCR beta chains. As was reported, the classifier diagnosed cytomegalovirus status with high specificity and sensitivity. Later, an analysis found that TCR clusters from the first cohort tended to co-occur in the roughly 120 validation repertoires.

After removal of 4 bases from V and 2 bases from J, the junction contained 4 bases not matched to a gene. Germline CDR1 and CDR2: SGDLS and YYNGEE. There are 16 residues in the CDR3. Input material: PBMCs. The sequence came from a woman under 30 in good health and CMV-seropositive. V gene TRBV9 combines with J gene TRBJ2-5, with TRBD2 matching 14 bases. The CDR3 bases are TGTGCCAGCAGCCCAAGACTAGCGGGGGGGCAAGAGACCCAGTACTTC. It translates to CASSPRLAGGQETQYF.